This record looks at one T cell receptor beta chain sequence and its context. Its matching antigen is unknown. These data are taken from a study of cytomegalovirus exposure and HLA in healthy donors. Whole-study findings and limits: Generally TCR sequences proved uncommon, though certain public TCRs appeared in numerous donors. Presence/absence analysis assumed near-uniform sequencing depth across donors.

It was with 60 Vbeta and 13 Jbeta primers that the PCR ran. How the authors handled the data: Later analysis identified roughly 84 million unique TCR beta chains, about 10 million shared. Clones were sequenced by immunoSEQ multiplex PCR, and TCRdb holds only the in-frame ones, with some missing. V and J calls and clone size are as listed in that table; D and trimming were resolved from the DNA. The sample contains 120,000 to 150,000 clones, around 73% of which appear only once. In germline, CDR1 is MNHNY, CDR2 SVGAGI (reference sequence). After removal of 7 bases from V and 5 bases from J, the junction contained 7 bases not matched to a gene. The CDR3 runs 14 residues.

The sequenced sample consisted of PBMCs. The clonotype comes from a human donor in good health. The genes are TRBV6-6 and TRBJ2-1; 8 positions match TRBD2. In nucleotides, the CDR3 is TGTGCCAGCATATCACTAGCGGACCACAATGAGCAGTTCTTC. Translating it yields CASISLADHNEQFF.